This TCR beta chain was documented in a study of T cell clonotyping in hematopoietic cell transplantation. General observations from the study: At the given depth, recipient repertoires were over 95% de novo clonotypes. Broader posttransplant TCR repertoire diversity was predicted by graft donor and pretransplant recipient Inverse Simpson Index values. After transplant, recipient diversity fell while pathologically expanded clonotypes grew through day 180.

Recipients were bled about 28 days pretransplant and at posttransplant days 30, 100, 180. This CDR3 region has 13 residues. Unmatched junction bases numbered 7, after V lost 6 bases and J lost 6 bases. The germline V gene encodes CDR1 MNHEY and CDR2 SVGAGI. On this clone: Antigen specificity is unknown.

This table comes from immunoSEQ multiplex PCR, and its TCRdb copy is limited to in-frame clones, with some not included. This sample has about 7,700 clones, with approximately 94% found just once. The clonotype was recovered from a male patient between 60 and 69 years old who had an allogeneic stem cell transplant from an unrelated donor, so T cells may come from the graft donor. Some clones in this sample may be carry-over from other donors' samples. Material: peripheral blood mononuclear cells, obtained 30 days after allogeneic stem cell transplant. The genes are TRBV6-5 and TRBJ1-1; 7 nucleotides line up with TRBD1. CDR3 DNA: TGTGCCAGCAGAGGGGGCAGGGGGGCTGAAGCTTTCTTT. Protein: CASRGGRGAEAFF.